This passage covers 19 T cell receptor beta chains from one sample sequenced in a study of T cells after posttransplantation cyclophosphamide. The repertoire was sequenced with immunoSEQ multiplex PCR; TCRdb's copy has only in-frame clones and lacks some. This table holds tens of thousands of clones, 80% to 90% found once. Control samples came 1 year after myeloablative marrow transplants with methotrexate plus calcineurin inhibitor. This sample comprised PBMCs, obtained about 350 days after allogeneic stem cell transplant with calcineurin inhibitor and methotrexate. Every receptor here comes from a female patient under 45 who received an allogeneic stem cell transplant from an unrelated donor, was CMV-positive, and had acute and chronic GVHD. Some T cells may possibly be graft donor cells.

This clone occurred once. The chain employs TRBV18 and TRBJ1-1, with D possibly TRBD1 on 5 matching bases. The CDR3 length is 13 residues. V lost 5 bases to trimming and J lost 7 bases, with 14 bases between them. Germline V gene sequence: CDR1 KGHSH, CDR2 LQKENI. This CDR3 is CASSGTAGSEAFF. DNA of the CDR3: TGTGCCAGCTCAGGGACTGCCGGGAGTGAAGCTTTCTTT.

The CDR3 bases are TGTGCCAGCAGGCCCAGCGGGAGCTACGAGCAGTACTTC. Amino acids: CASRPSGSYEQYF. This chain joins TRBV7-2 and TRBJ2-7; 8 bases fit TRBD2. Germline V CDR1 and CDR2: SGHTA, FQGNSA. This CDR3 comprises 13 residues. V lost 6 bases to trimming and J lost 3 bases; unmatched junction nucleotides: 4.

The chain links TRBV6-4 to TRBJ2-2; D is unclear. The CDR3 has 13 amino acids. V lost 0 bases, J lost 8 bases, and 7 bases lay in between. Germline values: CDR1 MRHNA, CDR2 SNTAGT. CDR3 nucleotides: TGTGCCAGCAGTGACTCTCCTACGGGGGAGCTGTTTTTT. Its protein product is CASSDSPTGELFF.

This clone showed up just once. The V gene is TRBV5-8, the J gene TRBJ2-1; 11 nucleotides line up with TRBD2. With 3 bases clipped from V and 3 bases from J, the junction kept 5 bases outside the gene matches. From germline, CDR1 is SGHTS and CDR2 YDEGEE. The CDR3 has 16 amino acids. The CDR3 DNA sequence: TGTGCCAGCAGCTCGCTACTAGCGGGAGACTACAATGAGCAGTTCTTC. It is translated as CASSSLLAGDYNEQFF.

This chain links TRBV4-3 with TRBJ1-1; D call uncertain. CDR1 and CDR2 from the germline V gene are LGHNA and YSLEER. V gave up 3 bases and J gave up 5 bases, with 10 bases separating them. This CDR3 has 13 amino acids. In DNA, the CDR3 is TGCGCCAGCAGCCAGGCGCCAGGAACTGAAGCTTTCTTT. This encodes CASSQAPGTEAFF.

In this sample, this clone turned up once. This sequence joins TRBV1 and TRBJ2-7; the D call in the table, TRBD1, was not verified against the DNA. TRBV1 is listed as a pseudogene. CDR3 length: 17 residues. CDR3 sequence (DNA): TGCACCAGCAGCCAAGTCAACCCGACAGTCCTCTCCTACGAGCAGTACGTC. Translated, it gives CTSSQVNPTVLSYEQYV.

V gene TRBV5-6 combines with J gene TRBJ1-6; 11 bases align to TRBD1. Germline V gene lookup returns CDR1 SGHDT and CDR2 YYEEEE. The length of the CDR3 is 17 residues. J lost 9 bases, V lost 1 base, and 9 bases had no gene match. CDR3 protein: CASSLYRDRGKLSPLHF. The CDR3 bases are TGTGCCAGCAGCTTGTATCGGGACAGGGGGAAACTTTCACCCCTCCACTTT.

The CDR3 sequence is CASTVGLAGFYNEQFF. As DNA, the CDR3 is TGTGCCAGCACCGTGGGGCTAGCGGGTTTCTACAATGAGCAGTTCTTC. This chain connects TRBV5-6 to TRBJ2-1; TRBD2 matches 8 bases. Germline V gives CDR1 SGHDT, CDR2 YYEEEE. This CDR3 has 16 residues. After removal of 6 bases from V and 3 bases from J, the junction contained 11 bases not matched to a gene.

CDR3 DNA sequence: TGTGCCAGCAGCGCCCTCCCGGGGGGATCTAAAAAACTGTTTTTT. Protein: CASSALPGGSKKLFF. The chain has TRBV9 and TRBJ1-4, with D possibly TRBD1 on 5 matching bases. This CDR3 region has 15 residues. V lost 3 bases and J 9 bases, leaving 18 bases between the germline ends. Germline loops: CDR1 SGDLS, CDR2 YYNGEE.

The genes are TRBV6-6 and TRBJ2-1; 7 bases line up with TRBD2. The CDR3 extends over 15 amino acids. Germline V gives CDR1 MNHNY, CDR2 SVGAGI (reference sequence). The trim removed 6 bases at V and 2 bases at J, leaving 7 bases unmatched. The CDR3 is CASSLGGTTYNEQFF. CDR3 bases: TGTGCCAGCAGCCTGGGGGGGACCACCTACAATGAGCAGTTCTTC.

The chain couples TRBV4-1 to TRBJ1-1; possible D gene TRBD1, 6 bases. The CDR3 contains 15 residues. The germline gives CDR1 MGHRA, CDR2 YSYEKL. V lost 0 bases to trimming and J lost 5 bases, with 13 bases between them. CDR3 sequence reads: CASSQDAGVYTEAFF. The CDR3 DNA sequence: TGCGCCAGCAGCCAAGACGCAGGGGTTTATACTGAAGCTTTCTTT.

The J gene is TRBJ1-5, the V gene TRBV7-8; D not resolved. CDR1 and CDR2 from the germline V gene are SGHVS and FQNEAQ. This CDR3 region has 15 residues. Trimming pared 5 bases from V and 1 base from J, leaving 12 bases between. The CDR3 here is CASSLELRSNQPQHF. CDR3 sequence (DNA): TGTGCCAGCAGCCTAGAACTGAGAAGCAATCAGCCCCAGCATTTT.

This chain connects TRBV13 to TRBJ2-1; 7 bases are a match to TRBD2. Germline-derived CDR1 and CDR2 are PRHDT and FYEKMQ (reference sequence). The CDR3 totals 15 residues. The J segment lost 3 bases and the V segment lost 5 bases, leaving 7 bases of the junction unmatched. The CDR3 region has the DNA TGTGCCAGCAGCCCTGGACTAGACAACTACAATGAGCAGTTCTTC. Amino acid sequence: CASSPGLDNYNEQFF.

V usage is TRBV11-3 and J usage is TRBJ1-1, with TRBD1 identical over 9 bases. The V gene end was trimmed by 4 bases and the J gene end by 0 bases; junction bases not matched to a gene: 3. The CDR3 extends over 15 amino acids. Germline V gene data show CDR1 as SGHNT and CDR2 as YENEEA. CDR3 coding DNA: TGTGCCAGCAGCTCGGGGACAGGGATGAACACTGAAGCTTTCTTT. Translated: CASSSGTGMNTEAFF.

The chain combines TRBV5-1 with TRBJ1-3; TRBD1 agrees at 9 bases. The V and J ends lost 4 bases and 4 bases, in that order; junction bases with no gene match: 3. The CDR3 has 14 amino acids. Germline V gene sequence: CDR1 SGHRS, CDR2 YFSETQ. CDR3 sequence (DNA): TGCGCCAGCAGCGCCGGGACAGGGGGAAACACCATATATTTT. Translating gives CASSAGTGGNTIYF.

The chain joins TRBV2 to TRBJ2-3; tentative D call: TRBD2 (5 bases). This CDR3 is 14 amino acids long. The V end was cut by 2 bases, the J end by 3 bases, with 9 bases between. Germline V gene lookup returns CDR1 SNHLY and CDR2 FYNNEI. CDR3 sequence: CASSELLETDTQYF. The DNA of the CDR3 is TGTGCCAGCAGTGAACTACTAGAAACAGATACGCAGTATTTT.

About this clone: An end of the junction does not agree with germline; a read error may underlie this. This rearrangement joins TRBV7-7 to TRBJ2-5, with D maybe TRBD2 (7 bases). CDR1 and CDR2 from the germline V gene are SSHAT and FNYEAQ (reference sequence). CDR3 length: 13 amino acids. As DNA, the CDR3 is TGTGCTAGCAGCTTAGGGGGGGAAGAGACCCAGTACTTC. As protein: CASSLGGEETQYF.

The chain carries TRBV19 and TRBJ1-5; weak D call: TRBD1 (6 bases). Germline values: CDR1 LNHDA, CDR2 SQIVND (reference sequence). The ends were cut back, 7 bases at V and 9 bases at J, with 19 bases in the middle. The CDR3 spans 14 residues. CDR3 residues: CASIGTREEGPQHF. CDR3 bases: TGTGCCAGTATCGGGACAAGAGAAGAGGGGCCCCAGCATTTT.

The rearrangement joins TRBV7-2 to TRBJ2-7, with TRBD2 identical over 7 bases. Looked up from germline, CDR1 is SGHTA and CDR2 is FQGNSA. With V trimmed by 1 base and J by 6 bases, 9 bases remained unmatched. The CDR3 covers 15 residues. CDR3 DNA: TGTGCCAGCAGCTTAGGGTCTTCCCCGGGAGGCGAGCAGTACGTC. Amino acids: CASSLGSSPGGEQYV.